This TCR beta chain was sequenced in a study of shared clonotypes between healthy human individuals (dated by TCRdb to the early 2020s). As for the study more broadly: The cohort included three men and two women between 18 and 49 years of age. Libraries were prepared and TCR repertoires were sequenced by different laboratories using diverse techniques, in order to increase sequencing depth and limit assay-specific biases. The study deeply sequenced blood TCR repertoires of five healthy adults to estimate repertoire size and the extent of clonotype sharing between individuals. For each donor, three plates each were used for CD4 naive and CD4 memory, two plates were used for CD8 naive, and one plate was used for CD8 memory. Each donor's leukapheresis produced roughly between roughly 0.9 and 9 billion PBMCs. The study at large found these results: Only blood was sampled, and tissue TCR repertoires likely differ from those in blood. Pairwise subsampling indicated that sequencing depth was expected to affect the degree of clonotype sharing among donors. Incomplete sequencing was indicated by rarefaction of sorted-subset datasets, despite the large sequencing depth. Compared with non-shared clonotypes, clonotypes shared by all four sorted-subset donors had higher generation probabilities. Larger estimated clonotype richness was generally found for naive subsets than for memory subsets. Sharing across a few donors was observed for about 5% of naive CD4, 3.5% of naive CD8, about 2.3% of memory CD4, and over 0.3% of memory CD8 clonotypes. Because the study included a small number of donors, the genetic and exposure-history diversity represented was limited.

This clone was seen just once. Its cognate antigen has yet to be identified. One end of the junction varies from germline; a read error may be responsible. Healthy HIV-negative adults with no recently reported acute infections or vaccinations were included as donors. All donors were Caucasian adults living in Nashville, Tennessee, USA. CD4+ T cells were enriched by magnetic negative selection; naive cells were then positively selected on CD45RA, and the negative fraction formed the memory subset. Blood was obtained by leukapheresis, after which PBMCs were separated by Ficoll-Histopaque density gradient centrifugation and cryopreserved in liquid nitrogen vapor phase. Analytical flow cytometry was used to check the purity and quantity of every magnetically sorted T cell population. Genomic DNA was isolated from every sorted fraction and measured by UV absorbance on a Nanodrop 2000c. Using the deep immunoSEQ assay, TCR CDR3 regions were amplified from genomic DNA by multiplex PCR. Extracted genomic DNA from each cell subset was distributed evenly across all wells of several immunoSEQ 96-well plates, and each plate was treated as a replicate. For sorted subsets, 150 to 200 ng genomic DNA, equal to 30,000 or so T cell genomes, was loaded into each replicate PCR. The purified libraries were quantified using a Qubit 3.0 fluorometer, sized with a Bioanalyzer 2100, and then quantified again using the KAPA Library Quantification kit. A separate single-read 150-cycle Illumina NextSeq 550 flow cell was used to sequence each immunoSEQ 96-well plate. In the original analysis: Because only junctional sequences without quality scores were contained in the immunoSEQ output, filtering matching that applied to full-length reads could not be performed. To assign V/J genes and CDR3, sequences were annotated against IMGT germline references using PyIR, a Python wrapper for IgBLAST v1.9. Any read was removed if the V/J assignment was weak (E-value above 1e-6), the CDR3 was missing, or the read contained stop codons, out-of-frame junctions, or ambiguous translated residues. V3J clonotypes were defined by identical inferred V gene, J gene, and CDR3 amino acid sequence. Percentage overlap between repertoires was calculated by dividing the number of shared unique clonotypes by the size of the smaller repertoire. Richness of each repertoire was evaluated using RTK rarefaction, the Chao1 estimator, and Recon v2.1 estimates of unobserved clonotypes. Generation probabilities for all TCRbeta clonotypes obtained by the gDNA method from a handful of donors were computed using OLGA. TCRdb retrieved this table from immuneACCESS and kept in-frame rearrangements only. Not all clones are present; in checked studies, unresolved V genes account for under half, and no reason is known for the remainder. V, J and clone size are taken as reported in that table, and D and trimming were inferred from the DNA itself. This sample is represented by around 2,000,000 clones; 90% to 95% of them were singletons. Roughly 0.13% of the sample belongs to the ten largest clones.

Reading from cysteine to phenylalanine, the CDR3 counts 12 amino acids. Only CDR3 DNA is held: 36 bases, read in frame from base 1. From the germline V gene (reference sequence), CDR1 is MNHEY and CDR2 is SMNVEV. This sequence uses TRBV27 and TRBJ2-7; 9 middle bases align to TRBD1. Sequenced: naive CD4+ T cells sorted from blood. The sample's cell subset or site label, in plain terms: CD45RA+ positively selected. The TCR sequence derives from a young man in good health. The nucleotide sequence reads TGTGCCAGCGGCACGACAGGGGGAAGCGGACACTTC. Translated, it gives CASGTTGGSGHF.